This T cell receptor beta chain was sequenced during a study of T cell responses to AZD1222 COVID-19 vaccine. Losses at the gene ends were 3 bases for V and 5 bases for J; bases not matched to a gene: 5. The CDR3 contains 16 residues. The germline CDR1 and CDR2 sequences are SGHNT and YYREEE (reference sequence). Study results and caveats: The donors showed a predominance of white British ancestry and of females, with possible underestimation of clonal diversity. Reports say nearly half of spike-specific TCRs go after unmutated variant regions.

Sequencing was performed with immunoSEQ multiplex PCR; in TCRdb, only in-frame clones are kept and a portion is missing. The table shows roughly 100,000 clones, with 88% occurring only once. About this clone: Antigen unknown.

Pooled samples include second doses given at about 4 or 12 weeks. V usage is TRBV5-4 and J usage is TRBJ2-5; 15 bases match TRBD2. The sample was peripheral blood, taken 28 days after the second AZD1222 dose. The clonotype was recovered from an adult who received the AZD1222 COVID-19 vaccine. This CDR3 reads CASSWTSGRAAETQYF. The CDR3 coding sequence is TGTGCCAGCAGCTGGACTAGCGGGAGGGCCGCGGAGACCCAGTACTTC.